The clone carrying this TCR beta chain was observed many times. Its matching antigen is unknown. Breast cancer patients provided tissue from their axillary draining lymph nodes. The entry originates in a study of breast tumors, draining lymph nodes, adjacent tissues. Whole-study findings and limits: Tumor and nontumor repertoires were significantly more similar in luminal-like than in basal-like breast cancer.

TCRdb re-called the multiplex PCR reads with MiXCR, one entry per CDR3 protein. The sample holds more than 200,000 distinct CDR3 sequences; roughly 32% are singletons and the top ten take approximately 1.4%. Germline CDR1 reads SEHNR; CDR2 reads FQNEAQ (reference sequence). V was pared by 2 bases and J by 7 bases, with 10 bases of the junction left unmatched. The CDR3 spans 18 residues. The gene calls are TRBV7-9 and TRBJ2-1; the match to TRBD2 covers 14 bases. Sample: axillary lymph node tissue. The sequence came from a female donor with breast cancer. Some clones in this sample may be carry-over from other donors' samples. The CDR3 region has the DNA TGTGCCAGCAGCTTACTGGGGACTAGCGGGAGAGTGGGAAATGAGCAGTTCTTC. This translates into CASSLLGTSGRVGNEQFF.